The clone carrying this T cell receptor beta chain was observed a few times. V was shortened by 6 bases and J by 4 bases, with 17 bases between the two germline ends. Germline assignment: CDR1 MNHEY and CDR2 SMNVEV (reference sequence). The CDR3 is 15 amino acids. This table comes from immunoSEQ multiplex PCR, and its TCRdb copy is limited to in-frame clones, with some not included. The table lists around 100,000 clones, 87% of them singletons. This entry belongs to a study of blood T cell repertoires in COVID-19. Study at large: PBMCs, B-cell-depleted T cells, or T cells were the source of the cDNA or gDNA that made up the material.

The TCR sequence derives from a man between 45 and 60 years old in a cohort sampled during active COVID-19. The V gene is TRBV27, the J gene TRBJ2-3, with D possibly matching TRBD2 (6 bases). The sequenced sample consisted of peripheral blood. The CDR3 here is CASSSSRWGADTQYF. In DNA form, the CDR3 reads TGTGCCAGCAGCTCCTCGCGCTGGGGGGCAGATACGCAGTATTTT.